Following are 5 T cell receptor beta chains from one sample sequenced in a study of blood T cell repertoires in COVID-19. Profiled with immunoSEQ multiplex PCR; TCRdb holds only in-frame clones, not every one. The repertoire includes some 250,000 clones, 86% of them detected once, and roughly 2.3% sits in the top ten. The specimen sequenced was peripheral blood. These receptor sequences come from a man younger than 45 who had recovered from COVID-19.

The chain employs TRBV19 and TRBJ2-3, with TRBD1 identical over 7 bases. CDR1 and CDR2 from the germline V gene are LNHDA and SQIVND (reference sequence). V shed 3 bases, J shed 3 bases, and the junction held 3 bases outside the gene matches. The CDR3 consists of 14 residues. CDR3 residues: CASSITGVTDTQYF. CDR3 nucleotides: TGTGCCAGTAGTATCACAGGGGTAACAGATACGCAGTATTTT.

V and J are TRBV27 and TRBJ1-1; TRBD1 agrees at 7 bases. This CDR3 comprises 15 residues. J was trimmed by 3 bases and V by 1 base; bases with no gene match: 5. Germline CDR1 MNHEY, CDR2 SMNVEV (reference sequence). The CDR3 here is CASSLLKGAYTEAFF. The CDR3 nucleotides read TGTGCCAGCAGTTTATTAAAGGGGGCCTACACTGAAGCTTTCTTT.

This chain joins TRBV30 and TRBJ2-6; D uncertain. V lost 5 bases and J 1 base, leaving 9 bases between the germline ends. The CDR3 loop spans 14 amino acids. CDR1 and CDR2 from the germline V gene are GTSNPN and SVGIG (reference sequence). CDR3 DNA sequence: TGTGCCTGGGCCCAGGCTTCTGGGGCCAACGTCCTGACTTTC. This encodes CAWAQASGANVLTF. The whole variable domain, filled in from reference TRBV30 and TRBJ2-6, reads SQTIHQWPATLVQPVGSPLSLECTVEGTSNPNLYWYRQAAGRGLQLLFYSVGIGQISSEVPQNLSASRPQDRQFILSSKKLLLSDSGFYLCAWAQASGANVLTFGAGSRLTVL.

The chain has TRBV12-3 or TRBV12-4 and TRBJ1-1; TRBD1 is a possible D gene (6 bases). This CDR3 spans 13 amino acids. The V end was cut by 5 bases, the J end by 8 bases, with 15 bases between. The CDR3 sequence: CASSLITGIEAFF. The DNA of the CDR3 is TGTGCCAGCAGTCTCATTACAGGGATAGAAGCTTTCTTT.

The chain combines TRBV7-2 with TRBJ1-5, with D maybe TRBD1 (5 bases). CDR1 is SGHTA, CDR2 FQGNSA, per germline. CDR3 length equals 15 residues. V was cut by 1 base and J by 7 bases, with 14 bases left in between. The CDR3 DNA reads as TGTGCCAGCAGCTTAGGGTCGGGGAGGGACCAGCCCCAGCATTTT. It specifies CASSLGSGRDQPQHF.